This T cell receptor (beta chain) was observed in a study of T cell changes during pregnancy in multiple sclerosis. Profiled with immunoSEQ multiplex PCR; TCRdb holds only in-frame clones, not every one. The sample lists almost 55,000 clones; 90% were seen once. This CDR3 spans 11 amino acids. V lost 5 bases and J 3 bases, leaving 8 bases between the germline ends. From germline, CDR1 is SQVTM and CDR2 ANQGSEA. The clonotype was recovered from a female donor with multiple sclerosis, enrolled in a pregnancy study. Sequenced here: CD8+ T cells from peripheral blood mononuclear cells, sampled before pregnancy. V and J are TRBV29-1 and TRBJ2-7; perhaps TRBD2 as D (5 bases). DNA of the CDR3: TGCAGCGTTTTTGACTACTACGAGCAGTACTTC. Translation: CSVFDYYEQYF.